This T cell receptor (beta chain) was obtained from a study of blood T cell repertoires in COVID-19. Study context: The United States, Italy and Spain provided the acute and convalescent COVID-19 samples. From T cells, B-cell-depleted T cells, or PBMCs came the material, which was cDNA or gDNA.

Authors' data handling: Amplified reference gene primers provided the basis for estimating nucleated cell counts. The method was immunoSEQ multiplex PCR; TCRdb's version includes in-frame clones alone and lacks a portion of them. The D gene and trimming were derived from the DNA, and the V and J assignments and clone size from that table. Of approximately 230,000 clones detected, roughly 80% appear once; the ten largest clones hold about 10%. The germline V gene encodes CDR1 SGHRS and CDR2 YFSETQ. Trimming left V 6 bases short and J 8 bases short, with 18 bases between. The CDR3 extends over 13 amino acids.

Sequenced: peripheral blood. This chain joins TRBV5-1 and TRBJ2-7; no reliable D call. The receptor's source is a man aged 80 or over with acute or convalescent COVID-19. CDR3 residues: CASTETPGYQQYF. The CDR3 DNA reads as TGCGCCAGCACCGAAACCCCCGGGTATCAGCAGTACTTC.